These T cell receptor beta chains were read from a single sample in a study of blood T cell repertoires in COVID-19. Clones were sequenced by immunoSEQ multiplex PCR, and TCRdb holds only the in-frame ones, with some missing. The table has 250,000 to 300,000 clones, around 83% seen once. The sample taken for sequencing was PBMCs or T cells enriched from blood (not recorded which). The receptors shown here come from a man aged 40-55 years who had been exposed to COVID-19. Both conserved end residues are part of each CDR3. Fields, in order: J gene, V gene, CDR3 protein.

>TRBJ2-1|TRBV7-9
CASSLRVGIPFF
>TRBJ2-7|TRBV27
CASSRAGQAVEQYF
>TRBJ1-3|TRBV12-3/TRBV12-4
CASRQGSGNTIYF
>TRBJ2-7|TRBV12-5
CASGLQTGGLSYEQYF
>TRBJ1-2|TRBV5-4
CASSSRDSGGYGYTF
>TRBJ1-1|TRBV30
CALRRDRASEAFF
>TRBJ2-7|TRBV9
CASSANTGGYEQYF
>TRBJ1-5|TRBV12-3/TRBV12-4
CASSKSELQPQHF
>TRBJ1-1|TRBV30
CAWARVLNTEAFF
>TRBJ2-1|TRBV5-1
CASSRATDYNEQFF
>TRBJ2-2|TRBV9
CASSPLGTLNTGELFF
>TRBJ1-2|TRBV7-9
CASSPAGQSMSGYTF
>TRBJ1-6|TRBV30
CAWSVFQGVNPPPGSPLHF
>TRBJ1-2|TRBV9
CASSNTGRYGYTF
>TRBJ2-5|TRBV11-3
CASSPGTSGRAGETQYF
>TRBJ2-7|TRBV12-5
CASGSGTGLGEQYF
>TRBJ2-2|TRBV5-4
CASSDGTSGNTGELFF
>TRBJ1-1|TRBV27
CASSFDRDTEAFF
>TRBJ2-7|TRBV6-2/TRBV6-3
CASSYWRDYEQYF
>TRBJ2-4|TRBV30
CAWGRNIQYF
>TRBJ1-6|TRBV29-1
CSPRFRSPLHF
>TRBJ2-2|TRBV7-9
CASNRVEAGELFF
>TRBJ1-1|TRBV21-1
CASSTTRQGLTEAFF
>TRBJ2-5|TRBV19
CASKRGGLRETQYF
>TRBJ1-3|TRBV19
CASSRRREGNTIYF
>TRBJ2-7|TRBV27
CASSPTPQYEQYF
>TRBJ2-2|TRBV3-1/TRBV3-2
CASSQRYAGELFF
>TRBJ2-7|TRBV27
CASGFAAQYF
>TRBJ1-5|TRBV14
CASSQGAGGQPQHF
>TRBJ1-4|TRBV18
CASFLNLGDEKLFF
>TRBJ2-5|TRBV2
CASRGSGTGRTQYF
>TRBJ2-1|TRBV12-5
CASVASGSFNEQFF
>TRBJ2-5|TRBV18
CASSRRPGTQYF
>TRBJ1-2|TRBV10-3
CAISDLSANYGYTF
>TRBJ2-1|TRBV6-5
CASSTENTPEQFF
>TRBJ1-2|TRBV5-6
CASRGSRYYGYTF
>TRBJ1-1|TRBV3-1/TRBV3-2
CASSHQFRENTEAFF
>TRBJ2-2|TRBV7-6
CASSLSPSGSRGNTGELFF
>TRBJ2-7|TRBV15
CATSRDPLSSYEQYF
>TRBJ1-5|TRBV6-6
CASSDRTSNQPQHF
>TRBJ2-3|TRBV6-1
CASSEMRGRPSTDTQYF
>TRBJ2-7|TRBV6-2/TRBV6-3
CASSSLAGGFEQYF
>TRBJ1-5|TRBV7-2
CASSLTFGNQPQHF
>TRBJ1-1|TRBV11-2
CASSLGGQGEAFF
>TRBJ2-2|TRBV24-1
CATGWRERNTGELFF
>TRBJ1-2|TRBV9
CASSVAPNKADGYTF
>TRBJ2-5|TRBV9
CASSVSLPGAGGPGGQETQYF
>TRBJ2-1|TRBV18
CASSPLAASSGGGYNEQFF
>TRBJ1-5|TRBV24-1
CATSDLTRVYQPQHF
>TRBJ2-1|TRBV19
CASSIDHFGLAGRWGNEQFF
>TRBJ2-3|TRBV20-1
CSASRAGDVDTQYF
>TRBJ1-1|TRBV10-1
CASSRGDRDVAFF
>TRBJ2-6|TRBV30
CAWSTGQLGANVLTF
>TRBJ1-5|TRBV2
CASSRQGFENQPQHF
>TRBJ2-1|TRBV10-3
CAFGLTGNEQFF
>TRBJ1-1|TRBV12-3/TRBV12-4
CASTGEWTEAFF
>TRBJ1-6|TRBV7-2
CASSLNRQGRRSPLHF
>TRBJ2-1|TRBV7-7
CASSPAGLADPEGEQFF
>TRBJ2-1|TRBV18
CASSPGASGLNEQFF
>TRBJ2-1|TRBV10-2
CASSEIISYNEQFF